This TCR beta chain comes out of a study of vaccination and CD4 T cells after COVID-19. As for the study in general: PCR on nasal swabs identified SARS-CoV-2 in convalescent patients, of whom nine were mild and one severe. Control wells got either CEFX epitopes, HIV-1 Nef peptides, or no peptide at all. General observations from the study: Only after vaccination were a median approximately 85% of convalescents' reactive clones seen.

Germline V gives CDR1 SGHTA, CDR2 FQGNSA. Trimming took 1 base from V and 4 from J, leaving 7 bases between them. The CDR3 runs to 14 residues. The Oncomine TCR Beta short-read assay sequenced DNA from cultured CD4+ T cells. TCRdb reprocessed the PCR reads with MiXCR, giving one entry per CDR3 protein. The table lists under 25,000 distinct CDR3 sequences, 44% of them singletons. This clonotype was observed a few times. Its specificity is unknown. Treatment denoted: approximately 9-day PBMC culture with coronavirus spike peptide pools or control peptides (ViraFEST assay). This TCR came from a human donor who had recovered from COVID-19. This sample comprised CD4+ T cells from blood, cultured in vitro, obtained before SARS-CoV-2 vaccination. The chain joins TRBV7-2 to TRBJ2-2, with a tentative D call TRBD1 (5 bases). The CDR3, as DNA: TGTGCCAGCAGCTTAGAAGGGGTCACCGGGGAGCTGTTTTTT. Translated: CASSLEGVTGELFF.